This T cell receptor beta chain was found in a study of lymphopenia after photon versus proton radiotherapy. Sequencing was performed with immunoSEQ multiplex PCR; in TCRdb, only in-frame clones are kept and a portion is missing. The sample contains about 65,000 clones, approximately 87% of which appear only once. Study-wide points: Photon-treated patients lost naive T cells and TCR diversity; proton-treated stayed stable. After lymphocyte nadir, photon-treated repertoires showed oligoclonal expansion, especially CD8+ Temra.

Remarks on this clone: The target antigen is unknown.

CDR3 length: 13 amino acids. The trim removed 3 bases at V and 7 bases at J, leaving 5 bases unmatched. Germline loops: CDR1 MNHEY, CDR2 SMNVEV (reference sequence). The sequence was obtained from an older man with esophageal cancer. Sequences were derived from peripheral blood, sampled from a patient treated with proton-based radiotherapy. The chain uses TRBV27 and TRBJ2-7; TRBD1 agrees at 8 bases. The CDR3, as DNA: TGTGCCAGCAGTTTTCAGGGGGCGTGGGAGCAGTACTTC. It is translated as CASSFQGAWEQYF.